Below, one TCR beta chain is given with its context. What it binds is unknown. The gene names here belong to mouse. The CDR3 end lies 1 residue beyond the end of the read and is filled in from the germline J gene. The data are from a study of tissue T cells after allogeneic stem cell transplantation. Study conclusions and caveats: Few T cell clones were shared across patients, but motif clusters showed tissue-specific shared signatures.

The sample's time point: mouse harvest day 7 after allogeneic transplant. The graft held 10^6 splenic CD5+ T cells and 10^7 T-cell-depleted bone marrow cells. B6 (H2b) cells into BALB/c (H2d) mice; tissues taken at day 7 or 14. The table came from immunoSEQ multiplex PCR; TCRdb's copy has only in-frame clones and leaves some out. This table holds roughly 3,900 clones, 50% found once. With 8 bases removed from V and 0 bases from J, the gap between germline ends came to 8 bases. Germline assignment: CDR1 SNHLY and CDR2 FYNGKV (reference sequence). The CDR3 has 13 amino acids. This receptor was obtained from a female BALB/c mouse given C57BL/6 T cells with graft-versus-host disease after an allogeneic hematopoietic cell transplant. V gene TRBV3 combines with J gene TRBJ1-3, with D uncertain. The sequenced material came from lymph node tissue. The DNA read from the CDR3 is TGTGCCAGCGCGCAAATTTCTGGAAATACGCTCTAT. As protein: CASAQISGNTLY. The full CDR3 is CASAQISGNTLYF. The variable domain in full, completed from reference TRBV3 and TRBJ1-3, reads GPKVLQIPSHQIIDMGQMVTLNCDPVSNHLYFYWYKQILGQQMEFLVNFYNGKVMEKSKLFKDQFSVERPDGSYFTLKIQPTALEDSAVYFCASAQISGNTLYFGEGSRLIVV.